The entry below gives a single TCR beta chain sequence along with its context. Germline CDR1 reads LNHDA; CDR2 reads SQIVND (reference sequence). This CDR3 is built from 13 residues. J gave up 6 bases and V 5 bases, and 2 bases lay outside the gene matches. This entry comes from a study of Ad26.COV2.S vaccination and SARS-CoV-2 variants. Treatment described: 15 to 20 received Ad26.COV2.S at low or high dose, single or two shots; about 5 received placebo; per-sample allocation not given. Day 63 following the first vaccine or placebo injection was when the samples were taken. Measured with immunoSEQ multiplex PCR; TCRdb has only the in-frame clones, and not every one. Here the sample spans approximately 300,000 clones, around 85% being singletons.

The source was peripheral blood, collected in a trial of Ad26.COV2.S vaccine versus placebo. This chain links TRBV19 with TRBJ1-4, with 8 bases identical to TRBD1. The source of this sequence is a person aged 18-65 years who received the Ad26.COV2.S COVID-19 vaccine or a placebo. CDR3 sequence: CASSPDRDEKLFF. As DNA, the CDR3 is TGTGCCAGTAGTCCGGACAGGGATGAAAAACTGTTTTTT.